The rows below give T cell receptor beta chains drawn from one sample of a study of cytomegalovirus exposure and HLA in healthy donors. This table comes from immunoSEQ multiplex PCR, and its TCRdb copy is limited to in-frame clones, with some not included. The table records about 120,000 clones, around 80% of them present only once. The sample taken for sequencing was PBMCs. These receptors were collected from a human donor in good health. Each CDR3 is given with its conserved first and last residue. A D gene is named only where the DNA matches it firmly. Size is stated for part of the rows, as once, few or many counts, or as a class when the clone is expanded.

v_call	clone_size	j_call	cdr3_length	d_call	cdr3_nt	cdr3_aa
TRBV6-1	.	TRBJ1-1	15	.	TGTGCCAGCAGTGAATATCCACACCTGAACACTGAAGCTTTCTTT	CASSEYPHLNTEAFF
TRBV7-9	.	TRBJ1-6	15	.	TGTGCCAGCAGCTTACAGGAAGGGGAAAATTCACCCCTCCACTTT	CASSLQEGENSPLHF
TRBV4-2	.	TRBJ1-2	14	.	TGTGCCAGCAGCCAATCGCGACAGGTTGCTGGCTACACCTTC	CASSQSRQVAGYTF
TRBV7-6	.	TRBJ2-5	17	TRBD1	TGTGCCAGCAGCCCATTAAATCCCGGGACAGGGGAAGAGACCCAGTACTTC	CASSPLNPGTGEETQYF
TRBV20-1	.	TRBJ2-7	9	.	TGCAGTGCCTCGACGGGGCAGTACTTC	CSASTGQYF
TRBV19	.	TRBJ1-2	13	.	TGTGCCAGTAGAACAGGACAGCTCTATGGCTACACCTTC	CASRTGQLYGYTF
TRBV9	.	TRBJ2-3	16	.	TGTGCCAGCAGCGAGAGGGCACTAGCAATCACAGATACGCAGTATTTT	CASSERALAITDTQYF
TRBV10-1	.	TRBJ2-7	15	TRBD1	TGCGCCAGCAGTGAGTCGACAGGGGGGGTCCACGAGCAGTACTTC	CASSESTGGVHEQYF
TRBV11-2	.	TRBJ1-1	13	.	TGTGCCAGCAGGCGGAAAATGGACACTGAAGCTTTCTTT	CASRRKMDTEAFF
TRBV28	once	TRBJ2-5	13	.	TGTGCCAGCAGTCACACAGACCAAGAGACCCAGTACTTC	CASSHTDQETQYF
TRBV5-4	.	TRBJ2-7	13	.	TGTGCCAGCAGCTCCCCGACAGTCTACGAGCAGTACTTC	CASSSPTVYEQYF
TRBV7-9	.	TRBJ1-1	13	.	TGTGCCAGCAGCTTAGCGGGCTGGCCTGAAGCTTTCTTT	CASSLAGWPEAFF
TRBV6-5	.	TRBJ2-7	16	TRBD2	TGTGCCAGCAGTTACTCGGAGACTAGCGGGTCCTACGAGCAGTACTTC	CASSYSETSGSYEQYF
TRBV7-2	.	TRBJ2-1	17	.	TGTGCCAGCAGCAAAGATGGGCCTTTCGGATCTACGGATGAGCAGTTCTTC	CASSKDGPFGSTDEQFF
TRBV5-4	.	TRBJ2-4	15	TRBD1	TGTGCCAGCAGCTCACAGGGGGCCGGCAAAAACATTCAGTACTTC	CASSSQGAGKNIQYF
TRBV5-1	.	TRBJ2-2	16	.	TGCGCCAGCAGCTCGCAATCAGGGACGAACACCGGGGAGCTGTTTTTT	CASSSQSGTNTGELFF
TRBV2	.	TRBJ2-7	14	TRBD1	TGTGCCAGGGGAGGACAGGGGATCTTCGACGAGCAGTACTTC	CARGGQGIFDEQYF